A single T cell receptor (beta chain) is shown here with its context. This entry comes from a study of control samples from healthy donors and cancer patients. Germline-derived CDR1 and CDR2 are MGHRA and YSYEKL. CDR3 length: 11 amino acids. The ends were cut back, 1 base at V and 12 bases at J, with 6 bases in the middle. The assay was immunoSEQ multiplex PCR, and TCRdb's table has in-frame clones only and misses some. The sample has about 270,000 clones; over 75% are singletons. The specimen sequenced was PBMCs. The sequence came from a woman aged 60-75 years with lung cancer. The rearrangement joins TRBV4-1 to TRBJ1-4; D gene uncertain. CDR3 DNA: TGCGCCAGCAGCCAAGCCCGTCAACTGTTTTTT. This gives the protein CASSQARQLFF.